This T cell receptor (beta chain) was observed in a study of shared clonotypes between healthy human individuals. Study findings and constraints: It was the few donors that limited the genetic and exposure-history diversity represented. Generation probabilities were higher for clonotypes shared across all four sorted-subset donors than for unshared ones.

Comment on this clone: Its antigen is not identified.

The material for each subset, its genomic DNA, was split evenly across several immunoSEQ plates. Only in-frame clones appear in the TCRdb table, and some are missing; sequencing was by immunoSEQ multiplex PCR. The sample has 150,000 to 200,000 clones, about 93% seen once. Healthy HIV-negative adults with no recent acute infections or vaccinations were recruited as donors. Trimming left V 6 bases short and J 3 bases short, with 11 bases between. This CDR3 is 13 amino acids long. Per the germline V gene, CDR1 is MNHNY and CDR2 is SVGAGI (reference sequence). The source is a woman aged 25 to 39 in good health. The sequenced sample was naive CD4+ T cells sorted from blood. Subset: CD45RA+ positively selected. The chain combines TRBV6-6 with TRBJ1-1; D uncertain. The CDR3 region is CASRILVDTEAFF. In DNA, the CDR3 is TGTGCCAGCAGGATTCTAGTGGACACTGAAGCTTTCTTT.